These T cell receptor beta chains were read from a single sample in a study of T-cell reconstitution after alpha-beta-depleted transplantation in children. TCRdb re-called the PCR reads with MiXCR, one entry per CDR3 protein. The sample records 200,000 to 300,000 distinct CDR3 sequences, 20% to 30% being singletons. Sequenced material: PBMCs, mostly from graft donor cells, taken 360 days after TCRalphabeta/CD19-depleted stem cell transplant. The receptors shown here come from a female patient under 10 years old who had a stem cell transplant for congenital amegakaryocytic thrombocytopenia, so the T cells may come from the graft donor. Each CDR3 is given with its conserved first and last residue. Each record gives: CDR3 length, V gene, CDR3 protein.

length: 19; V: TRBV6-5; CDR3: CASSYFWDRRSSSTDTQYF
length: 14; V: TRBV5-1; CDR3: CASSLDRPQETQYF
length: 13; V: TRBV6-2/TRBV6-3; CDR3: CASRFFGADTQYF
length: 15; V: TRBV7-3; CDR3: CASSGMLTGYNEQFF
length: 15; V: TRBV3-1; CDR3: CASSEPGGITDTQYF
length: 14; V: TRBV7-2; CDR3: CASSLVGWGTEAFF
length: 13; V: TRBV13; CDR3: CASSLSRYNEQFF
length: 17; V: TRBV4-1; CDR3: CASSQQTGGAYNSPLHF
length: 14; V: TRBV3-1; CDR3: CASSAKPGGETQYF
length: 13; V: TRBV7-2; CDR3: CASSLADNYGYTF
length: 14; V: TRBV28; CDR3: CASSLTGLQETQYF
length: 14; V: TRBV10-3; CDR3: CAISEAGITDTQYF
length: 14; V: TRBV28; CDR3: CASSQGGSYNEQFF